These 16 T cell receptor beta chains came from one sample sequenced in a study of shared clonotypes between healthy human individuals. Profiling relied on immunoSEQ multiplex PCR, and the TCRdb table lists in-frame clones only, not all of them. The sample lists some 1 million clones, around 74% seen once, with about 1.5% in the top ten. Material: memory CD4+ T cells sorted from blood. Sample subset: CD45RA-negative fraction. Receptor source: a man aged 18 to 35 in good health.

This CDR3 is CASSPTGAEKLFF. CDR3 nucleotides: TGTGCCAGCAGCCCGACCGGGGCTGAAAAACTGTTTTTT. The chain joins TRBV7-2 to TRBJ1-4; D perhaps matches TRBD1 (5 bases). Trimming removed 5 bases at V and 7 bases at J, with 11 bases between. The CDR3 spans 13 residues. CDR1 is SGHTA, CDR2 FQGNSA, per germline. Full variable domain (missing parts from reference TRBV7-2 and TRBJ1-4): GAGVSQSPSNKVTEKGKDVELRCDPISGHTALYWYRQSLGQGLEFLIYFQGNSAPDKSGLPSDRFSAERTGGSVSTLTIQRTQQEDSAVYLCASSPTGAEKLFFGSGTQLSVL.

This clone was counted a single time. The chain couples TRBV25-1 to TRBJ2-1; D gene ambiguous. This CDR3 is built from 17 residues. V lost 3 bases and J 1 base, leaving 16 bases between the germline ends. Germline CDR1 MGHDK, CDR2 SYGVNS. The DNA of the CDR3 is TGTGCCAGCAGTGATTTGTCCCCAATCAAGTCCTACAATGAGCAGTTCTTC. As protein: CASSDLSPIKSYNEQFF.

The rearrangement links TRBV6-5 to TRBJ1-5; no firm D call. Germline V lookup: CDR1 MNHEY, CDR2 SVGAGI. V gave up 5 bases and J gave up 7 bases, with 12 bases separating them. This CDR3 has 13 residues. The CDR3 protein is CASSQVMGQPQHF. The CDR3 DNA follows: TGTGCCAGCAGTCAGGTCATGGGACAGCCCCAGCATTTT.

This clone was found once. This chain joins TRBV5-1 and TRBJ2-7; 14 nucleotides agree with TRBD2. V was pared by 0 bases and J by 6 bases, with 5 bases of the junction left unmatched. This CDR3 has 16 amino acids. Germline CDR1 SGHRS, CDR2 YFSETQ. CDR3: CASSLVGGLAGAEQYF. The DNA for the CDR3 is TGCGCCAGCAGCTTGGTCGGGGGACTAGCGGGAGCCGAGCAGTACTTC.

V is TRBV10-3 and J is TRBJ1-6; D gene uncertain. The V end lost 0 bases, the J end lost 14 bases, and 20 bases lay between the germline ends. The CDR3 is 16 amino acids. Per germline, CDR1 ENHRY and CDR2 SYGVKD. CDR3 residues: CAISESGYKLGQSLHF. The CDR3 region has the DNA TGTGCCATCAGTGAGTCCGGATACAAACTGGGCCAGTCCCTCCACTTT.

The chain employs TRBV6-5 and TRBJ2-4; a weak D match, TRBD1 (8 bases). The CDR3 has 13 amino acids. The V end lost 6 bases, the J end lost 7 bases, and 13 bases lay between the germline ends. Germline V CDR1 and CDR2: MNHEY, SVGAGI. For the CDR3, the DNA is TGTGCCAGCAGGAACAGGGGGGGGAACATTCAGTACTTC. It specifies CASRNRGGNIQYF.

The chain links TRBV10-3 to TRBJ1-5, with D perhaps matching TRBD1 (5 bases). V was clipped by 10 bases and J by 5 bases, with 27 bases between them. Germline V gene sequence: CDR1 ENHRY, CDR2 SYGVKD. The CDR3 has 17 amino acids. The CDR3 is CATSQYIGDPPDQPQHF. In nucleotides, the CDR3 is TGTGCCACCTCTCAATACATTGGGGACCCCCCTGATCAGCCCCAGCATTTT.

The rearrangement links TRBV5-1 to TRBJ1-6; 9 bases match TRBD1. The ends lost 1 base at V and 8 bases at J; junction bases unmatched: 4. The CDR3 contains 15 residues. In germline, CDR1 is SGHRS, CDR2 YFSETQ. CDR3 bases: TGCGCCAGCAGCTTGTGGGGACAGGGAGATTCACCCCTCCACTTT. Encoded protein: CASSLWGQGDSPLHF.

The chain links TRBV5-1 to TRBJ2-7; 9 bases are shared with TRBD2. Per germline, CDR1 SGHRS and CDR2 YFSETQ. The CDR3 runs to 15 residues. J was trimmed by 6 bases and V by 3 bases; bases with no gene match: 10. CDR3 sequence reads: CASSWASSGTGEQYF. For the CDR3, the DNA is TGCGCCAGCAGCTGGGCTTCTAGCGGGACGGGCGAGCAGTACTTC.

This clone was seen at least ten times. The J gene is TRBJ1-5, the V gene TRBV19, with D unresolved. The CDR3 runs to 12 residues. The V and J ends lost 7 bases and 5 bases respectively, with 9 bases between them. The germline V gene has CDR1 LNHDA and CDR2 SQIVND (reference sequence). CDR3 region: CASTTSYQPQHF. CDR3 sequence (DNA): TGTGCCAGTACGACATCGTATCAGCCCCAGCATTTT. The whole variable domain, remainder taken from reference TRBV19 and TRBJ1-5, is DGGITQSPKYLFRKEGQNVTLSCEQNLNHDAMYWYRQDPGQGLRLIYYSQIVNDFQKGDIAEGYSVSREKKESFPLTVTSAQKNPTAFYLCASTTSYQPQHFGDGTRLSIL.

The genes are TRBV9 and TRBJ2-5, with 7 bases matching TRBD2. Germline loops: CDR1 SGDLS, CDR2 YYNGEE. The CDR3 is 16 residues long. The trim removed 0 bases at V and 2 bases at J, leaving 7 bases unmatched. CDR3 coding DNA: TGTGCCAGCAGCGTAGACGACGGGAGGAGGCAAGAGACCCAGTACTTC. Its protein product is CASSVDDGRRQETQYF.

The rearrangement uses TRBV5-6 and TRBJ1-4; D gene unclear. CDR1 is SGHDT, CDR2 YYEEEE, per germline. The CDR3 loop spans 13 amino acids. The V end was cut by 0 bases, the J end by 5 bases, with 5 bases between. The CDR3 here is CASSLGQNEKLFF. CDR3 bases: TGTGCCAGCAGCTTGGGGCAGAATGAAAAACTGTTTTTT.

The gene calls are TRBV5-4 and TRBJ2-2, with a possible D match to TRBD1 (5 bases). Trimming removed 3 bases at V and 1 base at J, with 7 bases between. Looked up from germline, CDR1 is SGHNT and CDR2 is YYREEE (reference sequence). The CDR3 runs 14 residues. CDR3 nucleotides: TGTGCCAGCAGCTACGGACAGAACACCGGGGAGCTGTTTTTT. This translates into CASSYGQNTGELFF.

Of note for this clone: This same CDR3 is encoded by further DNA sequences in the sample. The rearrangement uses TRBV5-1 and TRBJ2-5; 9 positions agree with TRBD1. Germline CDR1 reads SGHRS; CDR2 reads YFSETQ. The ends lost 4 bases at V and 2 bases at J; junction bases unmatched: 6. There are 15 residues in the CDR3. Here the CDR3 DNA reads TGCGCCAGCAGCCTGGGTGGGACAGGGCAAGAGACCCAGTACTTC. Residues: CASSLGGTGQETQYF.

In this sample, this clone turned up many times. The identical CDR3 is also encoded by other nucleotide sequences in the sample. The chain is built from TRBV30 and TRBJ1-4; no clear D gene. Germline V gives CDR1 GTSNPN, CDR2 SVGIG (reference sequence). V lost 0 bases and J 8 bases, leaving 19 bases between the germline ends. The CDR3 extends over 16 amino acids. The CDR3 DNA sequence: TGTGCCTGGAGTGTTGGTTTATCGGCCTCGGGCGAAAAACTGTTTTTT. Translation gives CAWSVGLSASGEKLFF.

This chain connects TRBV18 to TRBJ1-3, with D perhaps matching TRBD1 (5 bases). The CDR3 has 16 amino acids. The V end was cut by 0 bases, the J end by 0 bases, with 9 bases between. Germline CDR1 KGHSH, CDR2 LQKENI. Here the CDR3 reads CASSPPQGYSGNTIYF. The CDR3 DNA reads TGTGCCAGCTCACCACCTCAGGGATACTCTGGAAACACCATATATTTT.